This record looks at one T cell receptor beta chain sequence and its context. Its specificity is unknown. Germline CDR1 reads SGHTA; CDR2 reads FQGNSA. CDR3 length: 24 amino acids. Trimming took 0 bases from V and 3 from J; bases not matched to a gene: 30. The authors ran a second PCR of about 6 to 11 cycles using a sample-barcoded 5' primer and a J-beta primer mix. MiXCR, applied by TCRdb to the 5' RACE reads, yields one record per CDR3 protein. Of approximately 680,000 distinct CDR3 sequences in the sample, less than 40% were seen once. These data originate in a study of blood T cells in healthy people across ages. Findings and caveats of the study: When set beside aged donors, long-lived donors presented more naive CD4+ cells and higher diversity.

Isolated per sample were at least 6.5 million PBMCs. This sequence originates from an elderly woman in good health. The J gene is TRBJ2-5, the V gene TRBV7-2; 8 bases align to TRBD1. The specimen sequenced was blood. This CDR3 reads CASSLALNRDRASGGPERKETQYF. Written as DNA, the CDR3 is TGTGCCAGCAGCTTAGCGTTAAATCGGGACCGAGCCTCAGGGGGCCCAGAAAGAAAAGAGACCCAGTACTTC.